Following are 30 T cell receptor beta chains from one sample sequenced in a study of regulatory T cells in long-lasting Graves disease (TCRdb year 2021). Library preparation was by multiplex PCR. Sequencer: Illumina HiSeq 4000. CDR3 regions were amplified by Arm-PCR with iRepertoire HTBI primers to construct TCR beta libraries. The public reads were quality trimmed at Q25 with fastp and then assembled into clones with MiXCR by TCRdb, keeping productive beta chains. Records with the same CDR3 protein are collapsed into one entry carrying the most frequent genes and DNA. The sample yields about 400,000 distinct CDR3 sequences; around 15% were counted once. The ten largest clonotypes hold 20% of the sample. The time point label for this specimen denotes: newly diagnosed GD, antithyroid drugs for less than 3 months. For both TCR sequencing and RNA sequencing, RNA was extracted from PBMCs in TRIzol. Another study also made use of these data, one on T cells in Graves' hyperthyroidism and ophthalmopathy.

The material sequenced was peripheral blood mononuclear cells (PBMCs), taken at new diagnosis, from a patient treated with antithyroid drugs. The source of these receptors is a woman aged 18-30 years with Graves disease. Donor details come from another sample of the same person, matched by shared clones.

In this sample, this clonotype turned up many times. CDR3: CASSENLGTENQYF. In nucleotides, the CDR3 is TGTGCCAGCAGTGAAAATTTGGGGACAGAAAATCAGTACTTC. The chain recombines TRBV2 with TRBJ2-7; 7 bases are a match to TRBD1. CDR3 length equals 14 residues. The V gene end was trimmed by 2 bases and the J gene end by 10 bases; junction bases not matched to a gene: 11. Germline lookup yields CDR1 SNHLY and CDR2 FYNNEI.

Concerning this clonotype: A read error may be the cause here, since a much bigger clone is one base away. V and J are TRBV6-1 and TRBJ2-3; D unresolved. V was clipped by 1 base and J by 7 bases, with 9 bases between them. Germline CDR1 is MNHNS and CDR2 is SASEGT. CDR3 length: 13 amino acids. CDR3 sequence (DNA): TGTGCCAGCAGTGAAGACCTCGGAAATACGCAGTATTTT. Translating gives CASSEDLGNTQYF.

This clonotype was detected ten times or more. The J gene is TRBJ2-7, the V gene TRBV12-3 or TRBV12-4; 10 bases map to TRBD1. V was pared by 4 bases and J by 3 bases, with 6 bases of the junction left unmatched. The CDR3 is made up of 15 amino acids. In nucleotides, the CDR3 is TGTGCCAGCAGTTCACCGGGACAGGGGTACTACGAGCAGTACTTC. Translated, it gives CASSSPGQGYYEQYF.

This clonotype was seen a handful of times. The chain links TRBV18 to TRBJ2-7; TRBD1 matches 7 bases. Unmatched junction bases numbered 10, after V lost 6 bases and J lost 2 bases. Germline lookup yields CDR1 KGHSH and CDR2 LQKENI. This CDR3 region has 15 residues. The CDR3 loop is CASSRDSPLTYEQYF. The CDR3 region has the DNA TGTGCCAGCTCGAGGGACAGCCCATTGACCTACGAGCAGTACTTC.

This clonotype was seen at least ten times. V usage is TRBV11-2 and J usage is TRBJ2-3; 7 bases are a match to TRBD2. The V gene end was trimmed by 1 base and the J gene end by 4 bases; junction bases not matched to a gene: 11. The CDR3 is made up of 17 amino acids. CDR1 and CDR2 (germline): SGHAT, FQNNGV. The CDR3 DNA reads TGTGCCAGCAGCTTAGGCGCTTTTGCGGGGGACTCAGATACGCAGTATTTT. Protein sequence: CASSLGAFAGDSDTQYF. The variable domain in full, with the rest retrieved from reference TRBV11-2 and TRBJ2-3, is EAGVAQSPRYKIIEKRQSVAFWCNPISGHATLYWYQQILGQGPKLLIQFQNNGVVDDSQLPKDRFSAERLKGVDSTLKIQPAKLEDSAVYLCASSLGAFAGDSDTQYFGPGTRLTVL.

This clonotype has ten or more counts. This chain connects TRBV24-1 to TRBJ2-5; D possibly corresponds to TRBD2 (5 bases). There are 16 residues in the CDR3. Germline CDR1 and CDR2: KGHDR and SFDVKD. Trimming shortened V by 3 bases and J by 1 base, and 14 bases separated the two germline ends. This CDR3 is CATSDPGPGSQETQYF. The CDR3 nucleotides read TGTGCCACCAGTGATCCGGGCCCGGGATCCCAAGAGACCCAGTACTTC.

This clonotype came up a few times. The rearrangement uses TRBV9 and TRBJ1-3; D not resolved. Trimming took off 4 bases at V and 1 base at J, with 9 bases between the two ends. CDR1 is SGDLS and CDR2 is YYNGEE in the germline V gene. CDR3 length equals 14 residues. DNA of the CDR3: TGTGCCAGCAGCCTCCTACAGTCTGGAAACACCATATATTTT. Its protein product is CASSLLQSGNTIYF. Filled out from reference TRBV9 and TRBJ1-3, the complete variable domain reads DSGVTQTPKHLITATGQRVTLRCSPRSGDLSVYWYQQSLDQGLQFLIQYYNGEERAKGNILERFSAQQFPDLHSELNLSSLELGDSALYFCASSLLQSGNTIYFGEGSWLTVV.

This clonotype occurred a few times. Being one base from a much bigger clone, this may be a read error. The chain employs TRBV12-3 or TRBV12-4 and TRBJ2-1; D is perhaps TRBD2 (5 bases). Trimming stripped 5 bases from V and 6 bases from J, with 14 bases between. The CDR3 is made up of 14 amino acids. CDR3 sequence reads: CASSPLDRGNEQFF. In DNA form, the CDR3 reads TGTGCCAGCAGTCCCCTCGACCGGGGCAATGAGCAGTTCTTC.

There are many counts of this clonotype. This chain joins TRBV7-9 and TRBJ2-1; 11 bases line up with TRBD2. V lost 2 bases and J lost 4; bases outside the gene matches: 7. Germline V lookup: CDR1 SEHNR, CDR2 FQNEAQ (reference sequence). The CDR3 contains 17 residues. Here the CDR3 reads CASSLTLLAGGYNEQFF. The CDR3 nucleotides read TGTGCCAGCAGCTTAACGCTCCTAGCGGGGGGTTACAATGAGCAGTTCTTC.

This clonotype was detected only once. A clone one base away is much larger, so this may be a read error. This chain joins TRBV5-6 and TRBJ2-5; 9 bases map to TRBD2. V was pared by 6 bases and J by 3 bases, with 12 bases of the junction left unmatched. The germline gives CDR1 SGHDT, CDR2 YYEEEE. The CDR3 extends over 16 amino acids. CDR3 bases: TGTGCCAGCAACGCAAATGAGCGGGGGGCGGAAGAGACCCAGTACTTC. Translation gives CASNANERGAEETQYF.

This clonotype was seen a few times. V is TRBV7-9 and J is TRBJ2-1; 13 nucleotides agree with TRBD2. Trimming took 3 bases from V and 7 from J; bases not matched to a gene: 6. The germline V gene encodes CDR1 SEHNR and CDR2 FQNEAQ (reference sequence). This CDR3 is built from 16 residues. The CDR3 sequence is CASSFGLAGVRNEQFF. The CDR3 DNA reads TGTGCCAGCAGCTTTGGACTAGCGGGAGTACGAAATGAGCAGTTCTTC.

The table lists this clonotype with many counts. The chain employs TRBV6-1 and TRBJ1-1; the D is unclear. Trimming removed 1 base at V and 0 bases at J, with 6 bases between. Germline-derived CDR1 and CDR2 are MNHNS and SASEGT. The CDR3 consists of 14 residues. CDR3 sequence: CASSEGQMNTEAFF. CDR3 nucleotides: TGTGCCAGCAGTGAAGGACAAATGAACACTGAAGCTTTCTTT.

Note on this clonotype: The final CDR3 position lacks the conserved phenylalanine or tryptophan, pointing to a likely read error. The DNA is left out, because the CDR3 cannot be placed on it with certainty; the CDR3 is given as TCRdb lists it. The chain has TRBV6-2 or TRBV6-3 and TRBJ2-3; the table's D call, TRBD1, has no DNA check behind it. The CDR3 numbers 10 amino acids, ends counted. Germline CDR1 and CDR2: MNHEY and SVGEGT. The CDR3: CASSEALTKY.

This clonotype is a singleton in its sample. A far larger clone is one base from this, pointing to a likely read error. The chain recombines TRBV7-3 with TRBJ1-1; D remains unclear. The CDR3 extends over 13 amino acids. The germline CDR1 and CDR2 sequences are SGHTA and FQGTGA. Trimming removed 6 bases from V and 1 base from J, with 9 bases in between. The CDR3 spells CASSGKGNTEAFF. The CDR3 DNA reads TGTGCCAGCAGTGGAAAAGGGAACACTGAAGCTTTCTTT.

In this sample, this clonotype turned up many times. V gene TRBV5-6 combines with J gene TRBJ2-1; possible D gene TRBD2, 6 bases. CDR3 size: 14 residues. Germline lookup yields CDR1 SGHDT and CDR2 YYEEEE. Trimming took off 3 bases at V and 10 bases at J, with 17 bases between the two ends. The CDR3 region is CASSYNFRGGEQFF. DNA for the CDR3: TGTGCCAGCAGCTACAACTTTCGGGGAGGCGAGCAGTTCTTC.

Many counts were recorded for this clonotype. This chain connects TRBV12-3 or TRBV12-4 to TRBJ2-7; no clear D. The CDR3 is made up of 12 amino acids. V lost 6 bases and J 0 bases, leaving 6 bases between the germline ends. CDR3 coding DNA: TGTGCCAGCAGATCGGACTCCTACGAGCAGTACTTC. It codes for CASRSDSYEQYF.

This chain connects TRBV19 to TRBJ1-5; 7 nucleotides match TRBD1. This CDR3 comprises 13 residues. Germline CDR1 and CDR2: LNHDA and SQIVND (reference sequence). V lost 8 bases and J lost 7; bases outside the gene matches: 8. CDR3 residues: CASAGGSWQPQHF. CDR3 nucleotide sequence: TGTGCCAGTGCAGGGGGGTCTTGGCAGCCCCAGCATTTT.

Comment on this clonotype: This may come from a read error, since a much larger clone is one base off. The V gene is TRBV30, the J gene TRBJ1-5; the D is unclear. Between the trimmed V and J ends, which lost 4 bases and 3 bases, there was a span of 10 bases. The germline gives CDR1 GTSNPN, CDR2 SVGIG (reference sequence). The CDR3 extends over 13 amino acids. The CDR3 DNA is TGTGCCTGGACAGAGGGCCTCAATCAGCCCCAGCATTTT. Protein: CAWTEGLNQPQHF.

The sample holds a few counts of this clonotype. This chain's CDR3 is CASSWTGEGGELFF. In DNA form, the CDR3 reads TGTGCCAGCAGTTGGACAGGGGAGGGCGGGGAGCTGTTTTTT. The gene calls are TRBV6-5 and TRBJ2-2, with 9 bases lining up with TRBD1. This CDR3 has 14 residues. The trim removed 4 bases at V and 7 bases at J, leaving 4 bases unmatched. Germline CDR1 is MNHEY and CDR2 is SVGAGI.

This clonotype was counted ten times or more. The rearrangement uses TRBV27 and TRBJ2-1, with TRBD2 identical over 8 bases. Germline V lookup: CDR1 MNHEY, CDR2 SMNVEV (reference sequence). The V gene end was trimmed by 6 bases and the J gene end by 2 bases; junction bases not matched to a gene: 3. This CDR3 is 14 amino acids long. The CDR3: CASRFSGTYNEQFF. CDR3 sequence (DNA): TGTGCCAGCAGATTTAGCGGGACCTACAATGAGCAGTTCTTC.

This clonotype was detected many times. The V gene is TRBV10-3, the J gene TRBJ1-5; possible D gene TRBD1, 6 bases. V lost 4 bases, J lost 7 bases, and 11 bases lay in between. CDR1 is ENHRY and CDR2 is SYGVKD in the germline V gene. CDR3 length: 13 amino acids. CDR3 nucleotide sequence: TGTGCCATCAGTGGGAACAGGGACCAGCCCCAGCATTTT. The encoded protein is CAISGNRDQPQHF.

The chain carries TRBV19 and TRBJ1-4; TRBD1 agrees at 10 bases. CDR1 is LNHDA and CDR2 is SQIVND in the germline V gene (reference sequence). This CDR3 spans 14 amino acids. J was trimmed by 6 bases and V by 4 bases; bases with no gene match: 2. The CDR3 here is CASSKGTGDEKLFF. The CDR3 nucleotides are TGTGCCAGTAGTAAGGGGACAGGGGATGAAAAACTGTTTTTT. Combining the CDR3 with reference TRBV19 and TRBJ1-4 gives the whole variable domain DGGITQSPKYLFRKEGQNVTLSCEQNLNHDAMYWYRQDPGQGLRLIYYSQIVNDFQKGDIAEGYSVSREKKESFPLTVTSAQKNPTAFYLCASSKGTGDEKLFFGSGTQLSVL.

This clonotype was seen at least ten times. The CDR3 spells CAISQGGRDEQFF. The CDR3 bases are TGTGCCATCAGTCAGGGAGGTCGGGATGAGCAGTTCTTC. The rearrangement links TRBV10-3 to TRBJ2-5; possibly TRBD2 for D (6 bases). The J call is doubtful: the DNA matches TRBJ2-1 better. Germline loops: CDR1 ENHRY, CDR2 SYGVKD. This CDR3 is 13 amino acids long.

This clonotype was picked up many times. The CDR3 loop reads CASRAGSGRASEQFF. Written as DNA, the CDR3 is TGTGCCAGCAGGGCGGGGAGCGGGAGGGCCAGTGAGCAGTTCTTC. The rearrangement links TRBV6-1 to TRBJ2-1; 10 bases line up with TRBD2. V trimming: 6 bases; J trimming: 9 bases; junction bases outside the gene matches: 11. The length of the CDR3 is 15 residues. Germline CDR1 MNHNS, CDR2 SASEGT.

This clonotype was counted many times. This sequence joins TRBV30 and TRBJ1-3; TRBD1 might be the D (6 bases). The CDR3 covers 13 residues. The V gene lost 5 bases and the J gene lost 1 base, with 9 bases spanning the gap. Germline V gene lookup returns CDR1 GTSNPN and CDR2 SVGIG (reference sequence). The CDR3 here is CAWQGQSGNTIYF. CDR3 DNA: TGTGCCTGGCAAGGACAGTCTGGAAACACCATATATTTT.

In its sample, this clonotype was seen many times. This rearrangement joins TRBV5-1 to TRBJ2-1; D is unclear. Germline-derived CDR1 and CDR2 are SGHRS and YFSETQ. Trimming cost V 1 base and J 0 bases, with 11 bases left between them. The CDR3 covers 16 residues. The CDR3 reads CASSLYQQPSYNEQFF. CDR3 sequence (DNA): TGCGCCAGCAGCTTGTATCAGCAACCCTCCTACAATGAGCAGTTCTTC.

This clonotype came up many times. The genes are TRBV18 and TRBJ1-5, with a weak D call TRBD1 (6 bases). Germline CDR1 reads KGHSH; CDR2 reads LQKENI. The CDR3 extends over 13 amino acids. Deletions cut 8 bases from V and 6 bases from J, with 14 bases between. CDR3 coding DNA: TGTGCCAGCAGTCCAGGGGAAGGTCAGCCCCAGCATTTT. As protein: CASSPGEGQPQHF.

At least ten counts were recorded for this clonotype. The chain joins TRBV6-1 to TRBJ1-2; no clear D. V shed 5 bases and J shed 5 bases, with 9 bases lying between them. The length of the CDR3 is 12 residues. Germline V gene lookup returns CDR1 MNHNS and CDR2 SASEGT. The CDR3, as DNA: TGTGCCAGCAGTAGGGAGATTTATGGCTACACCTTC. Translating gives CASSREIYGYTF.

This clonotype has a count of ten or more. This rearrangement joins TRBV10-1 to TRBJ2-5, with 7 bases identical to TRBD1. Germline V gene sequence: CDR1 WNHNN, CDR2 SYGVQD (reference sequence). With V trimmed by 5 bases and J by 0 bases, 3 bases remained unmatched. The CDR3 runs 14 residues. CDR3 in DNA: TGCGCCAGCAGTCCGGGACAGAACCAAGAGACCCAGTACTTC. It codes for CASSPGQNQETQYF.

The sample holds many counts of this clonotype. CDR3 amino acids: CASRKAGAANTGELFF. Written as DNA, the CDR3 is TGTGCCAGCAGGAAAGCGGGAGCCGCGAACACCGGGGAGCTGTTTTTT. The rearrangement uses TRBV6-2 or TRBV6-3 and TRBJ2-2; 8 nucleotides agree with TRBD2. Germline V gene lookup returns CDR1 MNHEY and CDR2 SVGEGT. The length of the CDR3 is 16 residues. The junction had 6 bases not matched to a gene; V was cut back by 6 bases and J by 0 bases.